This entry lists 18 T cell receptor beta chains sequenced from one sample in a study of neurological immune-mediated disorders. TCRdb reprocessed the 5' RACE reads via MiXCR and lists one record per CDR3 protein. This table holds 28,000 or so distinct CDR3 sequences, roughly 15% found once. The sample was PBMCs. The receptors come from a man aged 70-80 years in good health.

At least ten counts were recorded for this clonotype. The rearrangement joins TRBV9 to TRBJ1-6; D possibly corresponds to TRBD1 (6 bases). Trimming removed 3 bases at V and 6 bases at J, with 10 bases between. This CDR3 is 14 amino acids long. In germline, CDR1 is SGDLS, CDR2 YYNGEE. The CDR3 sequence: CASSEQGFNSPLHF. The CDR3 nucleotides are TGTGCCAGCAGCGAACAGGGTTTTAATTCACCCCTCCACTTT.

This clonotype has only one observation. V is TRBV24-1 and J is TRBJ2-3; TRBD1 might be the D (6 bases). V was pared by 1 base and J by 6 bases, with 13 bases between. From germline, CDR1 is KGHDR and CDR2 SFDVKD. The CDR3 extends over 15 amino acids. CDR3 coding DNA: TGTGCCACCAGTGATTTTGCAGGGGCCTGGGATACGCAGTATTTT. It yields the protein CATSDFAGAWDTQYF.

Many counts were recorded for this clonotype. The rearrangement uses TRBV7-2 and TRBJ2-5, with D possibly TRBD1 on 7 matching bases. This CDR3 contains 24 residues. Germline assignment: CDR1 SGHTA and CDR2 FQGNSA. V lost 0 bases and J 0 bases, leaving 35 bases between the germline ends. This CDR3 reads CASSLAWAGGPPGGEFTNQETQYF. The CDR3 bases are TGTGCCAGCAGCTTAGCGTGGGCAGGGGGGCCGCCCGGGGGAGAATTCACGAACCAAGAGACCCAGTACTTC.

In the case of this clonotype: Its ends do not fully match the called genes, so a read error is possible. V is TRBV7-2 and J is TRBJ2-7; D might be TRBD1 (6 bases). CDR1 and CDR2 from the germline V gene are SGHTA and FQGNSA. The CDR3 is 17 amino acids. CDR3 sequence: CASCLDGTWSGVYEQYF. Written as DNA, the CDR3 is TGTGCCAGCTGCTTAGATGGGACATGGTCTGGCGTCTACGAGCAGTACTTC.

In the case of this clonotype: With a much larger clone just one base away, this may be a read error. The rearrangement uses TRBV28 and TRBJ2-7; D may match TRBD1 or TRBD2 (6 bases each). The germline gives CDR1 MDHEN, CDR2 SYDVKM. Trimming pared 8 bases from V and 3 bases from J, leaving 17 bases between. The CDR3 is 14 amino acids. In DNA, the CDR3 is TGTGCCAGCGTCCAGGGGACTCAGATCTACGAGCAGTACTTC. Encoded protein: CASVQGTQIYEQYF. Full variable domain (rest looked up from reference TRBV28 and TRBJ2-7): DVKVTQSSRYLVKRTGEKVFLECVQDMDHENMFWYRQDPGLGLRLIYFSYDVKMKEKGDIPEGYSVSREKKERFSLILESASTNQTSMYLCASVQGTQIYEQYFGPGTRLTVT.

In nucleotides, the CDR3 is TGTGCCACCGGCTCAACAGGGGGCGATCAGCCCCAGCATTTT. Its protein is CATGSTGGDQPQHF. This chain uses TRBV24-1 with TRBJ1-5; 9 positions agree with TRBD1. There are 14 residues in the CDR3. CDR1 and CDR2 (germline): KGHDR, SFDVKD. Losses at the gene ends were 9 bases for V and 5 bases for J; bases not matched to a gene: 7.

This clonotype has a count of ten or more. The chain links TRBV5-1 to TRBJ1-1; TRBD1 aligns across 9 bases. Trimming took 2 bases from V and 4 from J; bases not matched to a gene: 3. The germline V gene has CDR1 SGHRS and CDR2 YFSETQ. This CDR3 has 14 amino acids. In nucleotides, the CDR3 is TGCGCCAGCAGCTTACAGACAGGGGGCACTGAAGCTTTCTTT. Its protein product is CASSLQTGGTEAFF.

This clonotype was detected many times. The rearrangement uses TRBV18 and TRBJ2-1; TRBD1 aligns across 8 bases. J gave up 7 bases and V 3 bases, and 5 bases lay outside the gene matches. The CDR3 has 14 amino acids. Looked up from germline, CDR1 is KGHSH and CDR2 is LQKENI. The CDR3 reads CASSPDRVSNEQFF. The DNA of the CDR3 is TGTGCCAGCTCACCGGACAGGGTCAGTAATGAGCAGTTCTTC.

This clonotype was counted many times. The V call is TRBV27, the J call TRBJ2-7; D not certain. Germline values: CDR1 MNHEY, CDR2 SMNVEV (reference sequence). The CDR3 length is 17 residues. V lost 3 bases and J 2 bases, leaving 20 bases between the germline ends. The CDR3 DNA reads TGTGCCAGCAGTTTCACCGACCTAGGACGCCGCCCCTACGAGCAGTACTTC. This encodes CASSFTDLGRRPYEQYF.

This clonotype was recorded many times. CDR3 sequence reads: CASSLDRGAIGGEKLFF. The CDR3 DNA reads TGCGCCAGCAGCTTGGACAGGGGCGCTATTGGGGGTGAAAAACTGTTTTTT. The chain carries TRBV5-1 and TRBJ1-4; 7 bases map to TRBD1. Germline V gene lookup returns CDR1 SGHRS and CDR2 YFSETQ. CDR3 length: 17 residues. The V gene end was trimmed by 0 bases and the J gene end by 7 bases; junction bases not matched to a gene: 12.

The chain carries TRBV30 and TRBJ2-7; D is possibly TRBD1 or TRBD2 (6 bases each). The germline V and J ends were trimmed by 3 bases and 6 bases, with 15 bases remaining between them. Per the germline V gene, CDR1 is GTSNPN and CDR2 is SVGIG (reference sequence). This CDR3 comprises 13 residues. The CDR3 sequence: CAWSLGGLGEQYF. The CDR3 coding sequence is TGTGCCTGGAGCCTAGGGGGGCTGGGCGAGCAGTACTTC.

This clonotype appeared many times. This chain joins TRBV9 and TRBJ2-2, with 7 bases that match TRBD1. The J segment lost 1 base and the V segment lost 4 bases, leaving 4 bases of the junction unmatched. Germline CDR1 SGDLS, CDR2 YYNGEE. The CDR3 length is 15 residues. CDR3 coding DNA: TGTGCCAGCAGCCCCGGGACAGTGAACACCGGGGAGCTGTTTTTT. Translation gives CASSPGTVNTGELFF. Full variable domain (rest looked up from reference TRBV9 and TRBJ2-2): DSGVTQTPKHLITATGQRVTLRCSPRSGDLSVYWYQQSLDQGLQFLIQYYNGEERAKGNILERFSAQQFPDLHSELNLSSLELGDSALYFCASSPGTVNTGELFFGEGSRLTVL.

This clonotype has ten or more counts. The chain carries TRBV7-2 and TRBJ1-1; D ambiguous. The CDR3 is 13 residues long. The V and J ends lost 4 bases and 9 bases respectively, with 15 bases between them. The germline CDR1 and CDR2 sequences are SGHTA and FQGNSA. The CDR3 sequence: CASSYSAARQAFF. The CDR3 nucleotides are TGTGCCAGCAGCTATTCCGCGGCTCGGCAAGCTTTCTTT.

There are many counts of this clonotype. The chain is built from TRBV5-1 and TRBJ1-2; D uncertain. Looked up from germline, CDR1 is SGHRS and CDR2 is YFSETQ. The CDR3 is 14 residues long. The V gene lost 2 bases and the J gene lost 1 base, with 9 bases spanning the gap. In DNA, the CDR3 is TGCGCCAGCAGCTTTGACCCAGTTAACTATGGCTACACCTTC. Encoded protein: CASSFDPVNYGYTF.

The sample holds many counts of this clonotype. The V call is TRBV28, the J call TRBJ2-3; D is perhaps TRBD1 (6 bases). Germline CDR1 and CDR2: MDHEN and SYDVKM. V dropped 6 bases and J dropped 5 bases, with 15 bases sitting between them. CDR3 length equals 14 residues. This chain's CDR3 is CASSRLGAKDTQYF. The DNA for the CDR3 is TGTGCCAGCAGCCGGTTGGGGGCTAAAGATACGCAGTATTTT.

This clonotype was seen at least ten times. This chain links TRBV24-1 with TRBJ2-3, with D possibly matching TRBD2 (5 bases). The CDR3 totals 16 residues. From germline, CDR1 is KGHDR and CDR2 SFDVKD. Trimming pared 0 bases from V and 2 bases from J, leaving 11 bases between. CDR3 loop: CATSDLRGQSTDTQYF. The CDR3 DNA reads as TGTGCCACCAGTGATTTGAGAGGGCAGTCCACAGATACGCAGTATTTT.

This clonotype showed up many times. This may be a read error: a much more frequent sequence differs by one nucleotide. V usage is TRBV7-9 and J usage is TRBJ2-3; D might be TRBD1 (5 bases). V was trimmed by 7 bases and J by 6 bases, leaving 17 bases between them. The CDR3 is 14 amino acids. Germline assignment: CDR1 SEHNR and CDR2 FQNEAQ (reference sequence). The CDR3 DNA follows: TGTGCCAGCAACCAGCCAGGGATTAGCGATACGCAGTATTTT. Its translation is CASNQPGISDTQYF.

The rearrangement uses TRBV5-1 and TRBJ2-5; D is unresolved. Germline CDR1 and CDR2: SGHRS and YFSETQ. The V gene lost 2 bases and the J gene lost 5 bases, with 10 bases spanning the gap. The CDR3 totals 13 residues. CDR3 nucleotides: TGCGCCAGCAGCTTTTCAGGTTCCGAGACCCAGTACTTC. Translated, it gives CASSFSGSETQYF. The full variable domain, in which reference TRBV5-1 and TRBJ2-5 provide the parts outside the CDR3, is KAGVTQTPRYLIKTRGQQVTLSCSPISGHRSVSWYQQTPGQGLQFLFEYFSETQRNKGNFPGRFSGRQFSNSRSEMNVSTLELGDSALYLCASSFSGSETQYFGPGTRLLVL.